A selection of T cell receptor beta chains follows, all from one sample in a study of T cell responses to AZD1222 COVID-19 vaccine. Generated by immunoSEQ multiplex PCR, the TCRdb table keeps only in-frame clones and is missing some. Found here are around 120,000 clones, around nine tenths of them singletons; the top ten hold 4% to 4.5%. Here the sequenced sample was peripheral blood, taken on day 0 of AZD1222 vaccination. The receptors stem from an adult in good health. CDR3s include the opening cysteine and the closing phenylalanine or tryptophan. D genes are given only for firm matches. Not every row has a clone size; where given, it reads once, few, many or a size class.

TRBJ2-1,.,.,TRBV27,TGTGCCAGCAGTTTATCCGGTAGCGTTTACAATGAGCAGTTCTTC,CASSLSGSVYNEQFF
TRBJ2-2,.,once,TRBV5-1,TGCGCCAGCAGGCCTCGCGAGACCGGGGAGCTGTTTTTT,CASRPRETGELFF
TRBJ2-2,.,.,TRBV5-1,TGCGCCAGCGAGATCAGGGGGAACACCGGGGAGCTGTTTTTT,CASEIRGNTGELFF
TRBJ2-3,TRBD1,.,TRBV3-1/TRBV3-2,TGTGCCAGCAGCCAAACAGGGGACCCCACAGATACGCAGTATTTT,CASSQTGDPTDTQYF
TRBJ2-1,TRBD2,.,TRBV9,TGTGCCAGCAGCCCCCTCGGGGGGTATGAGCAGTTCTTC,CASSPLGGYEQFF
TRBJ2-5,TRBD2,.,TRBV27,TGTGCCAGCAGTTGGGGGGGGTTAGGAGAGACCCAGTACTTC,CASSWGGLGETQYF
TRBJ2-7,TRBD1,.,TRBV19,TGTGCCAGTACTCCGACAGGGTCCTCCTACGAGCAGTACTTC,CASTPTGSSYEQYF
TRBJ1-1,TRBD1,.,TRBV7-8,TGTGCCAGCAGCTTAGCCCGGACAGGTGGCTGGTTCGAAGCTTTCTTT,CASSLARTGGWFEAFF
TRBJ2-5,.,.,TRBV10-2,TGCGCCAGCAGTGTAAGTTGGCAAGAGACCCAGTACTTC,CASSVSWQETQYF
TRBJ1-5,TRBD1,few,TRBV5-8,TGTGCCAGCAGCTTTGGACAGGGGATTAGCAATCAGCCCCAGCATTTT,CASSFGQGISNQPQHF
TRBJ1-6,TRBD1,.,TRBV5-6,TGTGCCAGCAGCTTGAGGACAGGGGCCATGGTGCCCCTCCACTTT,CASSLRTGAMVPLHF
TRBJ2-1,TRBD2,.,TRBV5-1,TGCGCCAGCAGCAACGGACTAGCGGGAGATGGCTACAATGAGCAGTTCTTC,CASSNGLAGDGYNEQFF
TRBJ1-5,TRBD1,.,TRBV4-1,TGCGCCAGCAGCCAAGGGACAGGGGTAAGCAATCAGCCCCAGCATTTT,CASSQGTGVSNQPQHF
TRBJ2-7,TRBD1,.,TRBV6-5,TGTGCCAGCAGTTCGGACAGGGACTACGAGCAGTACTTC,CASSSDRDYEQYF
TRBJ1-3,.,.,TRBV10-3,TGTGCCATCAGGGACAGCTCTGGAAACACCATATATTTT,CAIRDSSGNTIYF
TRBJ1-1,.,few,TRBV6-1,TGTGCCAGCAGTGAATATGGAACCGAAGCTTTCTTT,CASSEYGTEAFF
TRBJ2-5,TRBD1,.,TRBV19,TGTGCCAGTAGCTGGACAGGGAGGTACCAAGAGACCCAGTACTTC,CASSWTGRYQETQYF
TRBJ2-3,.,.,TRBV7-2,TGTGCCAGCAGCCCCGACGGAGATACGCAGTATTTT,CASSPDGDTQYF
TRBJ2-5,TRBD2,.,TRBV5-1,TGCGCCAGCAGCTTGTCAGGTCGGGTAGCGGGAGAGACCCAGTACTTC,CASSLSGRVAGETQYF
TRBJ1-3,.,.,TRBV28,TGTGCCAGCAGTTGGGAATCCCAGGGCTTTGGAAACACCATATATTTT,CASSWESQGFGNTIYF
TRBJ2-6,.,.,TRBV13,TGTGCCAGCAGCTCCGGTTCATCCTCGGGGGCCAACGTCCTGACTTTC,CASSSGSSSGANVLTF
TRBJ2-7,.,.,TRBV11-2,TGTGCCAGCAGTCCAGCGGCTAGTGACTACGAGCAGTACTTC,CASSPAASDYEQYF
TRBJ1-1,.,.,TRBV12-3/TRBV12-4,TGTGCCAGCAGTTGGACATTTAACACTGAAGCTTTCTTT,CASSWTFNTEAFF
TRBJ1-1,.,.,TRBV18,TGTGCCAGCTCACCACCGAGGTTTAACACTGAAGCTTTCTTT,CASSPPRFNTEAFF
TRBJ1-3,.,few,TRBV4-2,TGTGCCAGCAGCCAAGAACTAGTCGGGAGCTCTGGAAACACCATATATTTT,CASSQELVGSSGNTIYF
TRBJ2-5,TRBD2,.,TRBV23-1,TGCGCCAGCAGTCGGCAGCGGACTAGCGGAGCCCAGTACTTC,CASSRQRTSGAQYF
TRBJ1-5,.,once,TRBV28,TGTGCCAGCAGTTTTTCTGGGTTTAGCAATCAGCCCCAGCATTTT,CASSFSGFSNQPQHF
TRBJ2-7,TRBD2,.,TRBV7-2,TGTGCCAGCAGCGACAGGACTAGCGGGAGTTACGAGCAGTACTTC,CASSDRTSGSYEQYF
TRBJ2-3,TRBD2,.,TRBV28,TGTGCCAGCAGTACTCGACAGCCCGGGACTAGCGGGGCAGATACGCAGTATTTT,CASSTRQPGTSGADTQYF
TRBJ1-4,.,.,TRBV2,TGTGCCATCAGGTCCGGGGCAGGGGAAAAACTGTTTTTT,CAIRSGAGEKLFF
TRBJ2-1,.,.,TRBV19,TGTGCCAGTAGTATAACGAGTTACAATGAGCAGTTCTTC,CASSITSYNEQFF
TRBJ1-3,.,.,TRBV6-5,TGTGCCAGCAGTTACTCGGGGAGTACTGGAAACACCATATATTTT,CASSYSGSTGNTIYF
TRBJ1-4,.,few,TRBV6-5,TGTGCCAGCAGTAAAACACTTGGCGGAAAACTGTTTTTT,CASSKTLGGKLFF
TRBJ2-4,.,.,TRBV27,TGTGCCAGCGGCCCTTGGGGAGGGGGCGAAAACATTCAGTACTTC,CASGPWGGGENIQYF
TRBJ1-1,.,.,TRBV15,TGTGCCACCAGCAGAGGTCCAGGGCAGAACACTGAAGCTTTCTTT,CATSRGPGQNTEAFF
TRBJ1-1,TRBD1,.,TRBV7-9,TGTGCCAGCAGCCAAAGACAGGGAGTCGTTGTGGACACTGAAGCTTTCTTT,CASSQRQGVVVDTEAFF
TRBJ1-6,.,.,TRBV7-2,TGTGCCAGCAGCAATACAGTAAATTCACCCCTCCACTTT,CASSNTVNSPLHF
TRBJ1-2,.,.,TRBV28,TGTGCCAGCAGTTTAGCCGGGGACTATGGCTACACCTTC,CASSLAGDYGYTF
TRBJ2-5,.,once,TRBV5-1,TGCGCCAGCAGCTTGGGCCAGGGACCAGAGACCCAGTACTTC,CASSLGQGPETQYF
TRBJ2-2,TRBD2,.,TRBV18,TGTGCCAGCTCACCAAGGGGCAGGAGCGGGAGGACCGGGGAGCTGTTTTTT,CASSPRGRSGRTGELFF
TRBJ1-3,.,.,TRBV19,TGTGCCAGTAGTATAGATCGTCGGGGGAGCTCTGGAAACACCATATATTTT,CASSIDRRGSSGNTIYF
TRBJ2-3,TRBD2,.,TRBV9,TGTGCCAGCAGCGTAGCGCTAGCGGGCACAGATACGCAGTATTTT,CASSVALAGTDTQYF
TRBJ1-1,TRBD1,.,TRBV2,TGTGCCAGCAGTAAGGACAGGGGAGACACTGAAGCTTTCTTT,CASSKDRGDTEAFF
TRBJ1-5,.,.,TRBV2,TGTGCCAGCAGTGAAGGGGGCGGGAATCAGCCCCAGCATTTT,CASSEGGGNQPQHF
TRBJ1-2,.,.,TRBV4-1,TGCGCCAGCAGCCAAGATCTAGGAAACAACTATGGCTACACCTTC,CASSQDLGNNYGYTF
TRBJ2-3,TRBD2,.,TRBV6-5,TGTGCCAGCAGTTTATCTAGCGGGATAAGCACAGATACGCAGTATTTT,CASSLSSGISTDTQYF
TRBJ2-3,TRBD2,once,TRBV7-9,TGTGCCAGCAGCTCAGTGACTAGCGGCACAGATACGCAGTATTTT,CASSSVTSGTDTQYF
TRBJ1-5,.,.,TRBV5-6,TGTGCCAGCAGCTTGCTGGCAGGGGTTAGCAATCAGCCCCAGCATTTT,CASSLLAGVSNQPQHF
TRBJ2-1,TRBD1,.,TRBV7-2,TGTGCCAGCAGCTTGGTAGGAACAGGGGGGTCCTACAATGAGCAGTTCTTC,CASSLVGTGGSYNEQFF
TRBJ1-4,TRBD1,.,TRBV6-2/TRBV6-3,TGTGCCAGCAGTTACGGGGGGACAGGGAATAATGAAAAACTGTTTTTT,CASSYGGTGNNEKLFF
TRBJ2-7,.,.,TRBV7-9,TGTGCCAGCAGCCCACAGGACTACGAGCAGTACTTC,CASSPQDYEQYF
TRBJ2-3,.,.,TRBV29-1,TGCAGTATTAGGGAAGGCACAGATACGCAGTATTTT,CSIREGTDTQYF
TRBJ1-1,TRBD1,.,TRBV19,TGTGCCTCCCAGGACAGGGGGTATGTTGAAGCTTTCTTT,CASQDRGYVEAFF
TRBJ1-2,TRBD1,.,TRBV19,TGTGCCAGTAAAGCCCCGACAGGGGGCGCCTACTATGGCTACACCTTC,CASKAPTGGAYYGYTF
TRBJ1-2,.,.,TRBV27,TGTGCCAGCAGTTTATCGGCGGCTTGGAGTGGCTACACCTTC,CASSLSAAWSGYTF
TRBJ2-7,TRBD2,.,TRBV2,TGTGCCAGCAGTGACGCGGGAGTACCCTACGAGCAGTACTTC,CASSDAGVPYEQYF
TRBJ2-6,TRBD2,.,TRBV19,TGTGCCAGTAGTAAACTAGCGGGGACTGGGGCCAACGTCCTGACTTTC,CASSKLAGTGANVLTF
TRBJ1-6,TRBD1,.,TRBV25-1,TGTGCCAGCCACGGACAGGAGGGCTCACCCCTCCACTTT,CASHGQEGSPLHF
TRBJ2-5,.,.,TRBV6-1,TGTGCCAGCAGTGAAGCGATGGGCGTCCGGGAGACCCAGTACTTC,CASSEAMGVRETQYF
TRBJ1-2,.,.,TRBV28,TGTGCCAGCAGTCCGCTCCAATATGGCTACACCTTC,CASSPLQYGYTF